The 13 T cell receptor beta chains reported below all come from one sample, sequenced in a study of CD8+ T cells in alopecia areata. Following RNA extraction, reverse transcription yielded cDNA that acted as the sequencing template. The data were produced by immunoSEQ multiplex PCR, yet TCRdb's version contains in-frame clones alone and is incomplete. This table holds approximately 200,000 clones, around 56% found once. The treatment here: oral pan-JAK inhibitor, 5-10 mg twice daily. Sequenced material: CD4+ T cells sorted from blood, taken at week 4, from a patient treated with tofacitinib. All receptors come from a human donor with alopecia areata.

For the CDR3, the DNA is TGTGCCAGCAGCTTAATTGGCGAGCGGGGACAGCCCCAGCATTTT. Residues: CASSLIGERGQPQHF. The chain uses TRBV7-2 and TRBJ1-5; D gene unclear. The CDR3 has 15 amino acids. The germline V gene encodes CDR1 SGHTA and CDR2 FQGNSA. Trimming shortened V by 2 bases and J by 7 bases, and 15 bases separated the two germline ends.

The genes are TRBV6-6 and TRBJ2-7; TRBD1 matches 9 bases. Germline CDR1 reads MNHNY; CDR2 reads SVGAGI (reference sequence). Trimming cost V 7 bases and J 7 bases; bases outside gene matches: 11. The CDR3 is 14 residues long. CDR3 sequence (DNA): TGTGCCAGCACCCCCCGGACAGGGGTGGGTGAGCAGTACTTC. As protein: CASTPRTGVGEQYF.

There are a few counts of this clone. The chain carries TRBV5-4 and TRBJ2-1; unclear D gene. This CDR3 region has 13 residues. V lost 0 bases to trimming and J lost 5 bases, with 6 bases between them. Germline CDR1 reads SGHNT; CDR2 reads YYREEE (reference sequence). The CDR3 loop is CASSLEGNNEQFF. The CDR3 region has the DNA TGTGCCAGCAGCTTGGAGGGAAACAATGAGCAGTTCTTC.

The chain uses TRBV29-1 and TRBJ2-1; no definite D call. This CDR3 has 16 amino acids. The V end was cut by 1 base, the J end by 6 bases, with 19 bases between. Germline V gene data show CDR1 as SQVTM and CDR2 as ANQGSEA. The CDR3 bases are TGCAGCGTTGAAGGTATACGAGCCCGTCCCTCCAATGAGCAGTTCTTC. It encodes CSVEGIRARPSNEQFF.

The J gene is TRBJ2-2, the V gene TRBV2; 9 bases are shared with TRBD2. Germline CDR1 reads SNHLY; CDR2 reads FYNNEI. V trimming: 2 bases; J trimming: 6 bases; junction bases outside the gene matches: 7. The CDR3 consists of 16 residues. In nucleotides, the CDR3 is TGTGCCAGCAGTGAACTTGGCGGGGGGGCCTCCGGGGAGCTGTTTTTT. This gives the protein CASSELGGGASGELFF.

The V gene is TRBV4-3, the J gene TRBJ2-7; 9 positions match TRBD1. V dropped 1 base and J dropped 6; count of bases not matched to a gene: 10. Germline CDR1 and CDR2: LGHNA and YSLEER. The CDR3 length is 16 residues. The CDR3 DNA is TGCGCCAGCAGCCAAGGGCGGGACAGGGCTATCCCCGAGCAGTACTTC. This codes for CASSQGRDRAIPEQYF.

The chain employs TRBV6-5 and TRBJ2-7; 7 positions match TRBD2. Trimming cost V 8 bases and J 1 base; bases outside gene matches: 11. This CDR3 spans 15 amino acids. The germline V gene has CDR1 MNHEY and CDR2 SVGAGI. The CDR3 bases are TGTGCCAGCCGACTGGGCTACGGGGGGTCCTACGAGCAGTACTTC. Its translation: CASRLGYGGSYEQYF.

The rearrangement links TRBV29-1 to TRBJ2-5, with D perhaps given as TRBD1 or TRBD2 (6 bases each). Germline-derived CDR1 and CDR2 are SQVTM and ANQGSEA. V lost 7 bases, J lost 2 bases, and 11 bases lay in between. This CDR3 is built from 12 residues. The CDR3: CSEGGIQETQYF. The CDR3, as DNA: TGCAGCGAAGGGGGGATACAAGAGACCCAGTACTTC.

This clone has only a few counts. The V gene is TRBV29-1, the J gene TRBJ2-5; tentatively, D is TRBD2 (6 bases). Trimming removed 7 bases at V and 1 base at J, with 19 bases between. Germline CDR1 reads SQVTM; CDR2 reads ANQGSEA. The CDR3 consists of 15 residues. CDR3 bases: TGCAGCGCCGGTGGGGGGACGCACGTCCAAGAGACCCAGTACTTC. Translating gives CSAGGGTHVQETQYF.

This sequence joins TRBV5-4 and TRBJ2-5, with 9 bases lining up with TRBD1. CDR1 and CDR2 (germline): SGHNT, YYREEE (reference sequence). This CDR3 spans 14 amino acids. V shed 3 bases and J 5 bases; nucleotides not matched to a gene: 5. This chain's CDR3 is CASSWWDRAETQYF. The CDR3 bases are TGTGCCAGCAGCTGGTGGGACAGGGCTGAGACCCAGTACTTC.

The chain recombines TRBV5-1 with TRBJ2-7; D might be TRBD2 (5 bases). This CDR3 spans 15 amino acids. V dropped 0 bases and J dropped 2 bases, with 12 bases sitting between them. The germline V gene has CDR1 SGHRS and CDR2 YFSETQ. CDR3 bases: TGCGCCAGCAGCTTGGGGGCGGGTCCGGCCTACGAGCAGTACTTC. It codes for CASSLGAGPAYEQYF.

The rearrangement joins TRBV9 to TRBJ1-6; D is uncertain. This CDR3 contains 14 residues. Germline V gene data show CDR1 as SGDLS and CDR2 as YYNGEE. Trimming removed 0 bases from V and 14 bases from J, with 15 bases in between. CDR3 residues: CASSVAATFTALHF. As DNA, the CDR3 is TGTGCCAGCAGCGTAGCTGCCACATTCACGGCCCTCCACTTT.

The chain links TRBV30 to TRBJ2-2; D is ambiguous. Germline-derived CDR1 and CDR2 are GTSNPN and SVGIG (reference sequence). The CDR3 consists of 12 residues. Trimming shortened V by 2 bases and J by 5 bases, and 6 bases separated the two germline ends. The CDR3 coding sequence is TGTGCCTGGAGTCCCTCGACCGGGGAGCTGTTTTTT. This codes for CAWSPSTGELFF.